This T cell receptor (beta chain) was recorded in a study of cytomegalovirus exposure and HLA in healthy donors listed by TCRdb under 2017. In the study overall: An earlier analysis of 587 of the donors reported more than 250 Gb of sequence data and some 120 million unique TCR beta sequences from 190 million or so T cells. An early release covering roughly 580 HLA-typed donors comprised roughly 300 gigabases of sequencing data and approximately 80 million unique TCR sequences. Of the 300 to 500 genotyped donors, 81% were placed in the genetic ancestry cluster associated with self-reported Caucasian donors. The study was designed to test whether signatures of past pathogen exposure could be identified by cataloging public T cell receptors. The study used immunosequencing to profile the T cell repertoires of around 600 subjects and linked those repertoires to cytomegalovirus serostatus. Besides the first cohort of roughly 660 subjects, a separate validation cohort made up of roughly 130 different subjects was used. To predict cytomegalovirus infection status, the study brought together high-throughput TCR immunosequencing, statistical association of individual TCRs with disease status, and machine learning. A later analysis re-examined previously published TCR beta repertoires from more than 600 donors and added high-resolution HLA genotyping to investigate patterns of TCR occurrence. Rather than using new phenotypic data, the later analysis identified candidate immune exposures from TCR beta sequences and from how often those sequences occurred across donors. To decide whether each TCR beta V gene segment behaved as functional or pseudogenic, an earlier analysis of some 600 of the donors relied on high-throughput TCR beta sequencing. Donor age, sex, ethnicity and CMV serostatus were compiled together with the repertoire data. A later genetic analysis took genome-wide SNP genotypes for about 55% of the 666 donors and used that subset as a discovery cohort. Every discovery cohort repertoire had been produced on one sequencing platform. HLA typing covered class I and class II loci at four-digit resolution. Typing coverage varied by locus: roughly 629-630 donors for A, B, C, DRB1 and DQB1; under 550 for DQA1; around 610 for DPA1; fewer than 480 for DPB1. Four to six DR-DQ haplotypes were handled as single units for association and clustering, since linkage in the cohort was strong. Among roughly 370 genotyped donors of the cohort, an average of approximately 250,000 unique TCR beta nucleotide sequences were sequenced per donor, roughly 18% of them non-productive.

Summary of the overall study and its limitations: Sequencing depth was assumed to be roughly uniform across donors in the presence/absence analyses, though that assumption may not hold. The cohort was sequenced for TCR beta chains only, and without alpha or paired-chain data the features that could be detected were limited. In the study, some 180 TCR beta chains were listed as associated with cytomegalovirus. Immune exposure information for the cohort was limited to CMV serostatus. Several of the top co-occurrence clusters appeared to be linked to parvovirus B19, influenza, CMV and Epstein-Barr virus, according to a later analysis. A further reported finding was that TCR beta sequences accurately predicted the HLA-A and HLA-B alleles for most subjects in the first cohort. Correlated functional status among segregating V segments might reflect linkage disequilibrium, but an unknown experimental factor could not be ruled out. A later analysis found that most CMV-associated TCR beta chains appeared HLA-restricted, with HLA associations seemingly driven largely by CMV exposure. At a false discovery rate of 0.05, a later analysis linked some 18,000 TCR beta sequences to specific HLA alleles. Because HLA typing was unavailable for some donors at each locus, only the typed subset was used in association tests. A later analysis found that TCR association rates varied across HLA loci, with DRB1 alleles showing the most associated TCRs and HLA-C alleles the fewest. In both the original and validation cohorts, the classifier was reported to diagnose cytomegalovirus status with high specificity and sensitivity. In a later analysis, HLA-associated TCR beta chains were found to be more clonally expanded and to have lower generation probabilities than equally common non-associated chains. V-gene and J-gene trimming of TCR beta chains was associated with a missense DCLRE1C variant in a later genetic analysis, and the association was replicated in an independent cohort. According to a later genetic analysis, donors in an Asian-associated ancestry cluster had fewer N-insertions in productive TCRs than the approximately 610-donor mean. Broadly in line with IMGT annotations, most TCR beta V segments showed up in productive rearrangements about 87% or about 30% of the time in an earlier analysis of several hundred of the donors. Some IMGT-functional V segments, including TRBV6-2 and TRBV6-3, could not be distinguished by the 87-base-pair reads and were therefore excluded. Most TCR sequences were observed very rarely across donors, whereas some public TCRs were present in many individuals. A cluster of highly shared sequence variants was judged likely to be a technical artifact of the sequencing pipeline. When HLA alleles, especially DR and DQ, strongly co-occurred, attributing TCR associations to individual alleles was difficult. Because counts were too low, some 17 rarely observed V segments, including chromosome 9 orphons, were excluded from the earlier analysis of several hundred of the donors. A few of the identified cytomegalovirus-associated TCR beta chains were confirmed in vitro to be specific for cytomegalovirus antigens. It was suggested by the authors that the approach could potentially be generalized to other disease states and immunological phenotypes.

In total, 500 to 700 healthy bone marrow donors made up the cohort. Cohort members were all nominally healthy when sampled, although unrecorded immune exposures were likely present. The donor tested CMV seropositive and was one of the 289 seropositive cohort members. A peripheral blood sample was provided by each donor, and peripheral blood mononuclear cells were used for TCR beta sequencing. Genomic DNA was extracted from the blood cell samples with the Qiagen DNeasy Blood Extraction Kit. Turning to this clone: There is no known antigen for this receptor. Base qualities are not recorded, but no much larger clone differs from it by a single base.

Its CDR3 holds 14 amino acids, cysteine through phenylalanine. Of the read, only the CDR3 DNA is kept; its 42 bases are in frame from base 1. As encoded in the germline V gene, CDR1 is SNHLY while CDR2 is FYNNEI. Trimmed from V: 6 bases; trimmed from J: 6 bases; junction bases lacking a gene match: 8. The receptor library was made with the immunoSEQ multiplex PCR assay. For the multiplex PCR, a mixture combining 60 forward primers for TCR Vbeta segments and 13 reverse primers for TCR Jbeta segments was used. A multiplex PCR assay on genomic DNA amplified the CDR3 region of rearranged TCR beta genes. The amplified TCR beta libraries were sequenced on the Illumina HiSeq System as 87-base-pair reads. In the source study's methods: In a later analysis, some 80 million unique TCR beta chains were counted across the approximately 620 repertoires, and approximately 11 million of these chains were shared by at least two donors. Raw reads were error-corrected and collapsed into unique sequences by a nearest-neighbor algorithm in which closely related sequences were merged to remove PCR and sequencing errors. Alignment of CDR3 sequences to IMGT reference sequences was used to assign V, D and J gene segments. For a sequence to be retained, at least a six-nucleotide match to both a V gene segment and a J gene segment was required. A rearrangement was called productive if the CDR3 had no stop codons and remained in frame with V and J, and every other rearrangement was called non-productive. Following IMGT convention, CDR3 was defined as the stretch from the second conserved V-encoded cysteine up to the conserved J-encoded phenylalanine. The earlier analysis of about 570 of the donors excluded any sequence lacking an unambiguous match to a single V gene segment. In an earlier analysis of about 590 of the donors, a V segment was called functional when productive rearrangements were above 56.7%, and segregating when the standard deviation between donors exceeded 5%. A statistical classification framework was built for diagnosing cytomegalovirus status from the catalog of TCR beta chain sequences. In a later analysis, V and J genes were assigned by comparing TCR nucleotide sequences against IMGT/GENE-DB human TR gene sequences. The TCRdist pipeline was used in a later analysis to assign CDR3 sequences and most-parsimonious VDJ recombination scenarios. In a later analysis, every TCR beta chain was defined by the combination of its CDR3 amino acid sequence and its V-gene family, and reads without a unique V-gene family were dropped. A later analysis removed roughly 590 highly shared, low-generation-probability nucleotide sequences to deal with suspected cross-contamination and a sequencing artifact. For each public chain, a later analysis derived a clonal expansion index from normalized ranks of inferred template counts within each repertoire. A later analysis computed generation probabilities with a VDJ recombination model fitted to out-of-frame rearrangements, and checked the results against IGoR. In a later analysis, TCR-TCR, TCR-HLA and TCR-CMV co-occurrence was scored with hypergeometric tests, and a repertoire-size bias correction was applied to TCR pairs. False discovery rates were estimated in a later analysis by permuting HLA or CMV assignments 20 times. In a later analysis, co-occurring TCRs were grouped using DBSCAN, with TCRdist sequence similarity added in when clustering inside HLA-allele-positive subsets. Co-occurrence clustering excluded repertoires with fewer than 30,000 or more than 120,000 public chains, plus five with anomalous nucleotide sharing. The source is immuneACCESS, and TCRdb retained only in-frame sequences with V and J called. Part of the clones is not carried over; for the studies checked, unresolved V genes explain less than half of this, and the remainder is unexplained. V and J calls and clone size come straight from that table; D and trimming were deduced from the DNA. The sample table holds around 57,000 clones, of which about 89% were seen once. The top ten clones comprise roughly 1.6% of the sample.

The sequenced sample was PBMCs. Recombination joined TRBV2 with TRBJ1-5, with TRBD1 identical over 7 junction bases. The source of this sequence is a man younger than 45 in good health and CMV-seropositive. CDR3 protein: CASRATGAGQPQHF. The DNA reads as follows: TGTGCCAGCAGGGCTACAGGGGCGGGTCAGCCCCAGCATTTT.